This T cell receptor (beta chain) is drawn from a study of somatic mutations in cytotoxic T cells in rheumatoid arthritis. As to this clone: The antigen is not known.

This CDR3 contains 15 residues. The V end was cut by 6 bases, the J end by 0 bases, with 15 bases between. CDR1 is SQVTM, CDR2 ANQGSEA, per germline. Whole-study results and caveats: Researchers did not know the antigen targets of the expanded CD8+ clones.

Per the study methods: Published virus-specific TCRB sequences were rarely matched by patient CD8+ clones larger than 1%. The protocol was immunoSEQ multiplex PCR, while the TCRdb copy is restricted to in-frame clones and leaves out a portion. That table furnishes V, J and clone size, whereas the DNA furnished D and trimming. The sample holds roughly 16,000 clones, over 60% seen once. The chain carries TRBV29-1 and TRBJ2-1; possible D gene TRBD2, 5 bases. The sequenced sample consisted of CD8+ T cells sorted from blood. The sequence came from an adult with rheumatoid arthritis. DNA for the CDR3: TGCAGCGTCCCGCTAGCTGCGAGCTCCTACAATGAGCAGTTCTTC. It encodes CSVPLAASSYNEQFF.